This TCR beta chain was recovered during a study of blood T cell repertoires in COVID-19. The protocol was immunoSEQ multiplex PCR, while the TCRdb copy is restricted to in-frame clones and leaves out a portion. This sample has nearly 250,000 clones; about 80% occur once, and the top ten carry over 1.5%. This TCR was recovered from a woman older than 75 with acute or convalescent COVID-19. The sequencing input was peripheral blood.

The CDR3 reads CASSPSPDYEQYF. The DNA of the CDR3 is TGTGCCAGCTCACCATCCCCAGACTACGAGCAGTACTTC. The chain uses TRBV18 and TRBJ2-7, with D uncertain. Trimming stripped 2 bases from V and 3 bases from J, with 8 bases between. Per the germline V gene, CDR1 is KGHSH and CDR2 is LQKENI. The length of the CDR3 is 13 residues.